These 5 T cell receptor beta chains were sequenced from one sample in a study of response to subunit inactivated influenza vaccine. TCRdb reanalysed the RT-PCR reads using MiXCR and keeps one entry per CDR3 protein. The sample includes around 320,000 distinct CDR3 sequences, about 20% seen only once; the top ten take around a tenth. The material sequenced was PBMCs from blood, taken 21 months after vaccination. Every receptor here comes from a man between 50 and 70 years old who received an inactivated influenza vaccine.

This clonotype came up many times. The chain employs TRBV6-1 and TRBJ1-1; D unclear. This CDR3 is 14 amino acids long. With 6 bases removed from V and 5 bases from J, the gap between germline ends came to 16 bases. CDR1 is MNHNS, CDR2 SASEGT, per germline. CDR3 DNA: TGTGCCAGCAGATCAAGGGAACGGGGTACTGAAGCTTTCTTT. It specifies CASRSRERGTEAFF.

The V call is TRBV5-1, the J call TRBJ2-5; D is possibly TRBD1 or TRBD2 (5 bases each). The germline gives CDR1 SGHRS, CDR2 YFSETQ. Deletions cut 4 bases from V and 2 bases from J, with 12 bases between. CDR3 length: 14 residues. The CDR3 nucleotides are TGCGCCAGCAGCCCCGGGACCCGACAAGAGACCCAGTACTTC. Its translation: CASSPGTRQETQYF.

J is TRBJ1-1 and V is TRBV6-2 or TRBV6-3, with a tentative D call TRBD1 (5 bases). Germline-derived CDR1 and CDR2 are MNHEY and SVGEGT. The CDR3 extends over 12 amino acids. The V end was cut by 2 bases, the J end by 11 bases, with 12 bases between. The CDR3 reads CASSYGGGGAFF. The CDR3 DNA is TGTGCCAGCAGTTACGGGGGAGGAGGTGCTTTCTTT.

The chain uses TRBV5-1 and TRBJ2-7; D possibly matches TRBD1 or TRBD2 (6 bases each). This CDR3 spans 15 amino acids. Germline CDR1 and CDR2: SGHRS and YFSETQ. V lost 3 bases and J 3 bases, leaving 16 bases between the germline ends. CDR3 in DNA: TGCGCCAGCAGCTCCCAAGGGGGGCGCGACTACGAGCAGTACTTC. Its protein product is CASSSQGGRDYEQYF.

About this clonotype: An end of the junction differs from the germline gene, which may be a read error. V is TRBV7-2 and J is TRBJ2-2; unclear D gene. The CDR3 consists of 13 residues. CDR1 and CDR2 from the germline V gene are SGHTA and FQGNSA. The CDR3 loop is CASSLVVLAPPGF. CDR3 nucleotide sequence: TGTGCCAGCAGCTTAGTTGTATTGGCTCCTCCGGGTTTT.